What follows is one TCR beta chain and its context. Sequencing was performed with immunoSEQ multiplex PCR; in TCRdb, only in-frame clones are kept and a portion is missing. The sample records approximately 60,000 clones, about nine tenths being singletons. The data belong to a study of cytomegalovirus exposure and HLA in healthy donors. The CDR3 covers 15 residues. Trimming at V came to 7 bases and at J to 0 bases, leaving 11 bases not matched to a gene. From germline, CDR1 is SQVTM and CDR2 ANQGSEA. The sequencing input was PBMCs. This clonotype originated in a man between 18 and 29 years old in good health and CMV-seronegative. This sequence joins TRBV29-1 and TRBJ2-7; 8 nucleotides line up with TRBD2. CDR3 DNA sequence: TGCAGCGCCGCCGGGGGGGAGTGGAGCTCCTACGAGCAGTACTTC. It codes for CSAAGGEWSSYEQYF.